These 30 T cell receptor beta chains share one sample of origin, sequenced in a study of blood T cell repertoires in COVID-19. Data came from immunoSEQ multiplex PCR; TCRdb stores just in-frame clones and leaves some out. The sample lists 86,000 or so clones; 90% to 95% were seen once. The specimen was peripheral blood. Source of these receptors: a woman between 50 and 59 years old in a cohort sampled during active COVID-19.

CDR3 sequence: CASSASGTGDYGYTF. DNA of the CDR3: TGCGCCAGCAGCGCCTCCGGGACAGGGGACTATGGCTACACCTTC. The V and J genes are TRBV5-1 and TRBJ1-2; 10 nucleotides match TRBD1. The CDR3 runs 15 residues. CDR1 is SGHRS and CDR2 is YFSETQ in the germline V gene. J gave up 3 bases and V 4 bases, and 6 bases lay outside the gene matches.

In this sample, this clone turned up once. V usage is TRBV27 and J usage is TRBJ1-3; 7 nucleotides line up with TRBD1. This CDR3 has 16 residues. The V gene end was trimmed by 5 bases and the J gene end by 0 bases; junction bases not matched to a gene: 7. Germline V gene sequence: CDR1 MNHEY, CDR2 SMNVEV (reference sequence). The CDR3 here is CASSQLGTASGNTIYF. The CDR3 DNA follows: TGTGCCAGCAGTCAACTCGGGACAGCCTCTGGAAACACCATATATTTT.

CDR3 sequence reads: CASSLNRDNEQFF. In DNA form, the CDR3 reads TGTGCCAGCAGCTTAAACAGGGACAATGAGCAGTTCTTC. The V gene is TRBV7-2, the J gene TRBJ2-1; a weak D match, TRBD1 (6 bases). The V gene lost 2 bases and the J gene lost 5 bases, with 7 bases spanning the gap. Germline V lookup: CDR1 SGHTA, CDR2 FQGNSA. CDR3 size: 13 residues.

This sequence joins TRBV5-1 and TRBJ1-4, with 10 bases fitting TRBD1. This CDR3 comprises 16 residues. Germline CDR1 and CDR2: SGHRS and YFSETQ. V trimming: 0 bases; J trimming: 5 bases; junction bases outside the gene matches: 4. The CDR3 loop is CASSLALDRGNEKLFF. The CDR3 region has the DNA TGCGCCAGCAGCTTGGCTTTGGACAGGGGGAATGAAAAACTGTTTTTT.

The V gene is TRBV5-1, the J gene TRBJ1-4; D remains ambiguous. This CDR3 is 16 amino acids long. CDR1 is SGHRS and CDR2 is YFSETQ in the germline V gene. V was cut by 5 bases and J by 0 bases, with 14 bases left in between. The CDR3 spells CASSSTLMTTNEKLFF. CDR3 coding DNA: TGCGCCAGCAGTTCTACGCTCATGACAACTAATGAAAAACTGTTTTTT. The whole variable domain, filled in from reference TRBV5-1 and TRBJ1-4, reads KAGVTQTPRYLIKTRGQQVTLSCSPISGHRSVSWYQQTPGQGLQFLFEYFSETQRNKGNFPGRFSGRQFSNSRSEMNVSTLELGDSALYLCASSSTLMTTNEKLFFGSGTQLSVL.

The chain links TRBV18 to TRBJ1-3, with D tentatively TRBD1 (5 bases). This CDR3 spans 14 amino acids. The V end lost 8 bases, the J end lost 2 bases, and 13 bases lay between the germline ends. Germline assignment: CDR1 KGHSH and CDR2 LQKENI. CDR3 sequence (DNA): TGTGCCAGCCGGTGGGGCCGGACTGGAAACACCATATATTTT. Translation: CASRWGRTGNTIYF.

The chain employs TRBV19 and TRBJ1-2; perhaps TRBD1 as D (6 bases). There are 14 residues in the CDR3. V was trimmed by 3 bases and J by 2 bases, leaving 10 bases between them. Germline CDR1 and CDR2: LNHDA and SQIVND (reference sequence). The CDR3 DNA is TGTGCCAGTAGTATGAACAGGGAGAACTATGGCTACACCTTC. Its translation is CASSMNRENYGYTF.

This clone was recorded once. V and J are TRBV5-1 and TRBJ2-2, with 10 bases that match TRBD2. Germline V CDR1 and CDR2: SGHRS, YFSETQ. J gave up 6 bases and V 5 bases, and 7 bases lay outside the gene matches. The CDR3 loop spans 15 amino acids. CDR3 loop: CASSSSGRAAGELFF. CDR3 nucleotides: TGCGCCAGCAGTTCGAGCGGGAGGGCCGCCGGGGAGCTGTTTTTT. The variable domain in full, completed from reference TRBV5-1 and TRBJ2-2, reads KAGVTQTPRYLIKTRGQQVTLSCSPISGHRSVSWYQQTPGQGLQFLFEYFSETQRNKGNFPGRFSGRQFSNSRSEMNVSTLELGDSALYLCASSSSGRAAGELFFGEGSRLTVL.

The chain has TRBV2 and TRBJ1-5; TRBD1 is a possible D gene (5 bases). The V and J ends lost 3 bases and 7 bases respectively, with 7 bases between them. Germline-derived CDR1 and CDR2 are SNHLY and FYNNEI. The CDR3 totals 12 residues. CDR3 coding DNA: TGTGCCAGCAGTGAGGGGGGGCAGCCCCAGCATTTT. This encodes CASSEGGQPQHF.

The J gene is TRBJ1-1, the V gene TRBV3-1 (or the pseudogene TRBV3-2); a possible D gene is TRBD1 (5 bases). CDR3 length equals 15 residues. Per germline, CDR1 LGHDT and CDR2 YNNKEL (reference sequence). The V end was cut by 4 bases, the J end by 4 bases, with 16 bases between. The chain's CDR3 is CASSRIYRSSTEAFF. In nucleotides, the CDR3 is TGTGCCAGCAGCCGTATCTACAGGTCGAGCACTGAAGCTTTCTTT.

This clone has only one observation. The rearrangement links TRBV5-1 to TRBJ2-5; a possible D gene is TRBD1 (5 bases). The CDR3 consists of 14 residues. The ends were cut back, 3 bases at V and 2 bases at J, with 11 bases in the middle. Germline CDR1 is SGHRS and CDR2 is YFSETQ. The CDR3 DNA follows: TGCGCCAGCAGCTACGGACAAACACAAGAGACCCAGTACTTC. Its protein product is CASSYGQTQETQYF.

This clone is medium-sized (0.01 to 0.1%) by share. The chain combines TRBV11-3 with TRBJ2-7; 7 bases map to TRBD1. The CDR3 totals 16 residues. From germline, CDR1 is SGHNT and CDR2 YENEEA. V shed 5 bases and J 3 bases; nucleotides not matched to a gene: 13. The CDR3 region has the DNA TGTGCCAGCAGCCCCCCCACGGGACAGCAAATCTACGAGCAGTACTTC. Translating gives CASSPPTGQQIYEQYF. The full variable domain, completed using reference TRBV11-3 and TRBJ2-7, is EAGVVQSPRYKIIEKKQPVAFWCNPISGHNTLYWYLQNLGQGPELLIRYENEEAVDDSQLPKDRFSAERLKGVDSTLKIQPAELGDSAVYLCASSPPTGQQIYEQYFGPGTRLTVT.

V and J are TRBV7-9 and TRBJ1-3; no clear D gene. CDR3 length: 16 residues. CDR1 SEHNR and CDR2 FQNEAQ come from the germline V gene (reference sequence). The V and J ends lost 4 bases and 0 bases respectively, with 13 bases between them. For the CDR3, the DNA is TGTGCCAGCAGCTCCTTCCCGATTAGCTCTGGAAACACCATATATTTT. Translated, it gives CASSSFPISSGNTIYF.

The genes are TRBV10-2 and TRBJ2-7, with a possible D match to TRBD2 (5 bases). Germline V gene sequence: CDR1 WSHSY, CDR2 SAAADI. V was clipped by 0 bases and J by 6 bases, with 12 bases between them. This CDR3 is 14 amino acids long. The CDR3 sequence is CASSESRPAGEQYF. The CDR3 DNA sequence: TGCGCCAGCAGTGAGTCGAGGCCCGCGGGCGAGCAGTACTTC.

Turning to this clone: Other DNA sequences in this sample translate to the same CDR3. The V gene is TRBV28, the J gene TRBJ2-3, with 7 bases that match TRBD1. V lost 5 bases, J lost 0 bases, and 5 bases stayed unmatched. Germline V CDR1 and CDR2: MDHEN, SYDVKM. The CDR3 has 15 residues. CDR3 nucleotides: TGTGCCAGCAGTCGTCGACAGGGAAGCACAGATACGCAGTATTTT. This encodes CASSRRQGSTDTQYF.

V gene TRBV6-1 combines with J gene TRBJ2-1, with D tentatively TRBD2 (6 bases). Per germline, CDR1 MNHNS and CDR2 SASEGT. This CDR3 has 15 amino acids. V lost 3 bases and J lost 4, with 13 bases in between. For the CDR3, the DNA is TGTGCCAGCAGTGAGTGGCTAGCGAATTACAATGAGCAGTTCTTC. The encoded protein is CASSEWLANYNEQFF.

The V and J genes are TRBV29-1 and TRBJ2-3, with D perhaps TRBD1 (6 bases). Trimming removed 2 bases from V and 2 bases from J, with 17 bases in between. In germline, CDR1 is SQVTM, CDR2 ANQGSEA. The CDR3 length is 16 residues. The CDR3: CSVERPQGYPTDTQYF. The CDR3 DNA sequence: TGCAGCGTTGAAAGACCACAGGGCTACCCCACAGATACGCAGTATTTT.

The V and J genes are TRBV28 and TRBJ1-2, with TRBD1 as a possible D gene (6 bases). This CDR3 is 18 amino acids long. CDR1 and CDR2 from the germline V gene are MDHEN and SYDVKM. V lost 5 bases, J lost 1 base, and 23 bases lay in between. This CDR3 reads CASSPKGGWFLDNYGYTF. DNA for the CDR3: TGTGCCAGCAGTCCTAAAGGGGGTTGGTTTTTAGATAACTATGGCTACACCTTC.

The CDR3 protein is CASRSAGVGTEAFF. CDR3 sequence (DNA): TGTGCCAGCAGGTCCGCGGGTGTAGGAACTGAAGCTTTCTTT. The rearrangement uses TRBV28 and TRBJ1-1; no reliable D call. The germline V and J ends were trimmed by 6 bases and 5 bases, with 16 bases remaining between them. CDR3 length equals 14 residues. Germline CDR1 reads MDHEN; CDR2 reads SYDVKM. The variable domain in full, completed from reference TRBV28 and TRBJ1-1, reads DVKVTQSSRYLVKRTGEKVFLECVQDMDHENMFWYRQDPGLGLRLIYFSYDVKMKEKGDIPEGYSVSREKKERFSLILESASTNQTSMYLCASRSAGVGTEAFFGQGTRLTVV.

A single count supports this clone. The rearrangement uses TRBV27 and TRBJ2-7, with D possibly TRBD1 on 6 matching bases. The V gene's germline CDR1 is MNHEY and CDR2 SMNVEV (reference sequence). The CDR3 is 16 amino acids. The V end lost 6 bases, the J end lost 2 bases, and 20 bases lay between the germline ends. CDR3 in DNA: TGTGCCAGCAGCCACGCCCGGGGCAGGGGAACCTACGAGCAGTACTTC. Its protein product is CASSHARGRGTYEQYF.

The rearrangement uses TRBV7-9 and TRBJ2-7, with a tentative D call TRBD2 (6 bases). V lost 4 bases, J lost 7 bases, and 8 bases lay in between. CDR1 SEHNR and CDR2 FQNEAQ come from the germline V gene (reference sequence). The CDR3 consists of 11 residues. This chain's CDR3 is CASSSGLEQYF. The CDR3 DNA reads TGTGCCAGCAGCTCTGGACTAGAGCAGTACTTC. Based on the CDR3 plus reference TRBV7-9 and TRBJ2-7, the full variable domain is DTGVSQNPRHKITKRGQNVTFRCDPISEHNRLYWYRQTLGQGPEFLTYFQNEAQLEKSRLLSDRFSAERPKGSFSTLEIQRTEQGDSAMYLCASSSGLEQYFGPGTRLTVT.

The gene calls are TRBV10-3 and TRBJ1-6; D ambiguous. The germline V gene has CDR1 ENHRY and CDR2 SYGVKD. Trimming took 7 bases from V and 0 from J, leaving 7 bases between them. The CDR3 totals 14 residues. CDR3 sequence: CAITGSSYNSPLHF. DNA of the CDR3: TGTGCCATCACTGGGAGCTCCTATAATTCACCCCTCCACTTT.

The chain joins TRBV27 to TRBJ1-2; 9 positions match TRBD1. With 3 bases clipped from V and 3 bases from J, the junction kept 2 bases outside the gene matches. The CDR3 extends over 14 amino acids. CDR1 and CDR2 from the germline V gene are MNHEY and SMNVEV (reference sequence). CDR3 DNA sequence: TGTGCCAGCAGTTTCGGGACAGGGTACTATGGCTACACCTTC. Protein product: CASSFGTGYYGYTF.

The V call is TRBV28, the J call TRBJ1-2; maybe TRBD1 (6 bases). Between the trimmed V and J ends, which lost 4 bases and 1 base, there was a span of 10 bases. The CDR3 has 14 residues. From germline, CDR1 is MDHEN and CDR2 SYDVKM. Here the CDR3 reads CASSYRALNYGYTF. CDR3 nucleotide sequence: TGTGCCAGCAGTTACAGGGCACTTAACTATGGCTACACCTTC.

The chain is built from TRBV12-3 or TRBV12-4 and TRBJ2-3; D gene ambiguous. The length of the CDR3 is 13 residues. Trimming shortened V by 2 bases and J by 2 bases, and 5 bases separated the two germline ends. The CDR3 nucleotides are TGTGCCAGCAGTTTACGCGACACAGATACGCAGTATTTT. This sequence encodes CASSLRDTDTQYF.

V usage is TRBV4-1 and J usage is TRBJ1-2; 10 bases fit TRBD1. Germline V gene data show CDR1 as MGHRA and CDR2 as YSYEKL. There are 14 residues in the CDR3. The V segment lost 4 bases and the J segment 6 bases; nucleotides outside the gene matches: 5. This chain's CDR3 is CASSLGQGIHGYTF. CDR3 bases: TGCGCCAGCAGCCTGGGACAGGGGATTCATGGCTACACCTTC.

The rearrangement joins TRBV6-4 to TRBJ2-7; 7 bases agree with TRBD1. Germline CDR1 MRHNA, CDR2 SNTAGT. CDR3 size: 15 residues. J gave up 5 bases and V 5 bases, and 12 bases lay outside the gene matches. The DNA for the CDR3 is TGTGCCAGCAGTCAGTCGCCAGGGGGTATGGACGAGCAGTACTTC. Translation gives CASSQSPGGMDEQYF.

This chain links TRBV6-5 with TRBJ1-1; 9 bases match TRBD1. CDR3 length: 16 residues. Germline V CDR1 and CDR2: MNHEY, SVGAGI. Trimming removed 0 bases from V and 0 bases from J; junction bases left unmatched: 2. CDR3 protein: CASSYSRTGVNTEAFF. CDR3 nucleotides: TGTGCCAGCAGTTACTCTAGGACAGGGGTGAACACTGAAGCTTTCTTT.

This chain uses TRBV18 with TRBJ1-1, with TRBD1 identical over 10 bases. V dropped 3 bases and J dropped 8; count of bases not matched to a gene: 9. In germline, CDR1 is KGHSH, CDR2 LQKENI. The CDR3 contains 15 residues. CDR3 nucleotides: TGTGCCAGCTCACCTTCCTCCGGGACAGGGGCGGAAGCTTTCTTT. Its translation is CASSPSSGTGAEAFF.

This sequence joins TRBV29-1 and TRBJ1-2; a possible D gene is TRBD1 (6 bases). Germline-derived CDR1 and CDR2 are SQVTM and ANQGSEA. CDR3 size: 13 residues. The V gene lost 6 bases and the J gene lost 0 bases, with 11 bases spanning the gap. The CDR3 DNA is TGCAGCGTCTCAGGGGTTCCTAACTATGGCTACACCTTC. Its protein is CSVSGVPNYGYTF.